These 28 T cell receptor beta chains came from one sample sequenced in a study of blood T cell repertoires in COVID-19 (dated by TCRdb to 2019 to 2021). The library was built by means of the immunoSEQ multiplex PCR assay. TCRdb re-hosts the immuneACCESS table, in-frame sequences only. Its copies lack some clones; in the studies checked, an unresolved V gene accounts for under half of them, and the cause for the rest is not known. Present in this sample are 130,000 to 150,000 clones, approximately 80% of which were seen just once. Over 8% of the sample lies in the top ten. Sequencing input: peripheral blood. The receptor set was obtained from a human donor in a cohort sampled during active COVID-19.

CDR3 bases: TGCGCCAGCAATTCCGGGGGAGCCTACAATGAGCAGTTCTTC. Amino acids: CASNSGGAYNEQFF. The V gene is TRBV5-1, the J gene TRBJ2-1; D possibly corresponds to TRBD2 (6 bases). The germline gives CDR1 SGHRS, CDR2 YFSETQ. V gave up 6 bases and J gave up 2 bases, with 12 bases separating them. This CDR3 is 14 amino acids long.

This clone was picked up one time. CDR3 loop: CASSLVPGGLSSYNSPLHF. In DNA form, the CDR3 reads TGCGCCAGCAGCTTGGTACCGGGGGGATTGAGCTCCTATAATTCACCCCTCCACTTT. This chain joins TRBV5-1 and TRBJ1-6, with TRBD1 as a possible D gene (5 bases). Germline V gene data show CDR1 as SGHRS and CDR2 as YFSETQ. The V end was cut by 0 bases, the J end by 0 bases, with 16 bases between. CDR3 length: 19 residues.

This chain connects TRBV18 to TRBJ1-5; D is ambiguous. The CDR3 spans 17 residues. The V gene's germline CDR1 is KGHSH and CDR2 LQKENI. The V and J ends lost 3 bases and 3 bases respectively, with 18 bases between them. CDR3 nucleotides: TGTGCCAGCTCACCGGGCGCCAATGACCCTTTCAATCAGCCCCAGCATTTT. Translation gives CASSPGANDPFNQPQHF.

This clone has just a few counts. The genes are TRBV21-1 and TRBJ2-5; the table's D call, TRBD1, has no DNA check behind it. TRBV21-1 is a listed pseudogene. The CDR3 spans 14 residues. The CDR3, as DNA: TGTGCCAGGGGCTGGATTCAGCAATGGGAGACCCAGTACTTC. This encodes CARGWIQQWETQYF.

The CDR3 region has the DNA TGTGCCAGCTCACCGGGACTCAACCCGAGGGAGCAGTTCTTC. Its protein is CASSPGLNPREQFF. The chain employs TRBV18 and TRBJ2-1, with D possibly being TRBD2 (6 bases). V lost 3 bases to trimming and J lost 10 bases, with 16 bases between them. CDR1 is KGHSH and CDR2 is LQKENI in the germline V gene. The CDR3 contains 14 residues.

The chain combines TRBV5-1 with TRBJ2-7; D is uncertain. Germline CDR1 reads SGHRS; CDR2 reads YFSETQ. The length of the CDR3 is 15 residues. V was cut by 4 bases and J by 4 bases, with 18 bases left in between. The CDR3: CASSPTAGEGYEQYF. DNA of the CDR3: TGCGCCAGCAGCCCGACGGCAGGTGAAGGTTACGAGCAGTACTTC.

V gene TRBV28 combines with J gene TRBJ2-7; TRBD2 matches 12 bases. This CDR3 contains 16 residues. The ends lost 7 bases at V and 5 bases at J; junction bases unmatched: 12. Germline assignment: CDR1 MDHEN and CDR2 SYDVKM. The DNA of the CDR3 is TGTGCCAGCACCCCCCCCGGGGCTAGCGGGAGGGACGAGCAGTACTTC. Its protein product is CASTPPGASGRDEQYF. Full variable domain (missing parts from reference TRBV28 and TRBJ2-7): DVKVTQSSRYLVKRTGEKVFLECVQDMDHENMFWYRQDPGLGLRLIYFSYDVKMKEKGDIPEGYSVSREKKERFSLILESASTNQTSMYLCASTPPGASGRDEQYFGPGTRLTVT.

The gene calls are TRBV28 and TRBJ1-4; TRBD1 is a possible D gene (5 bases). The CDR3 extends over 13 amino acids. V was cut by 10 bases and J by 3 bases, with 12 bases left in between. The germline gives CDR1 MDHEN, CDR2 SYDVKM. Here the CDR3 DNA reads TGTGCCACCCAGGGTTCTCCTAATGAAAAACTGTTTTTT. It yields the protein CATQGSPNEKLFF.

The chain uses TRBV27 and TRBJ2-1, with 9 bases identical to TRBD2. The germline V gene encodes CDR1 MNHEY and CDR2 SMNVEV (reference sequence). Trimming removed 5 bases from V and 7 bases from J; junction bases left unmatched: 9. The CDR3 spans 15 residues. In nucleotides, the CDR3 is TGTGCCAGCAGTGCCGGGACTAGCCTGGGTAATGAGCAGTTCTTC. Translation gives CASSAGTSLGNEQFF.

V is TRBV5-1 and J is TRBJ2-1; a possible D gene is TRBD1 (5 bases). In germline, CDR1 is SGHRS, CDR2 YFSETQ. The germline V and J ends were trimmed by 4 bases and 5 bases, with 10 bases remaining between them. The CDR3 contains 13 residues. In DNA form, the CDR3 reads TGCGCCAGCAGCGCGGACACCCACAATGAGCAGTTCTTC. This sequence encodes CASSADTHNEQFF. Full variable domain (missing parts from reference TRBV5-1 and TRBJ2-1): KAGVTQTPRYLIKTRGQQVTLSCSPISGHRSVSWYQQTPGQGLQFLFEYFSETQRNKGNFPGRFSGRQFSNSRSEMNVSTLELGDSALYLCASSADTHNEQFFGPGTRLTVL.

This rearrangement joins TRBV7-9 to TRBJ2-2; a possible D gene is TRBD1 (6 bases). Germline V gene lookup returns CDR1 SEHNR and CDR2 FQNEAQ (reference sequence). The V gene lost 6 bases and the J gene lost 3 bases, with 20 bases spanning the gap. The length of the CDR3 is 17 residues. CDR3 coding DNA: TGTGCCAGCAGGCGACCTCAGGGGTCTCGGGACACCGGGGAGCTGTTTTTT. Its protein is CASRRPQGSRDTGELFF.

This chain uses TRBV19 with TRBJ2-7, with 15 bases identical to TRBD2. Germline trimming cut 4 bases from V and 2 bases from J; bases unmatched to any gene: 9. The germline V gene encodes CDR1 LNHDA and CDR2 SQIVND (reference sequence). This CDR3 has 18 residues. CDR3 loop: CASSTGLAGGPIPYEQYF. The DNA for the CDR3 is TGTGCCAGTAGTACTGGACTAGCGGGAGGGCCGATCCCCTACGAGCAGTACTTC. Full variable domain (rest looked up from reference TRBV19 and TRBJ2-7): DGGITQSPKYLFRKEGQNVTLSCEQNLNHDAMYWYRQDPGQGLRLIYYSQIVNDFQKGDIAEGYSVSREKKESFPLTVTSAQKNPTAFYLCASSTGLAGGPIPYEQYFGPGTRLTVT.

The genes are TRBV6-2 or TRBV6-3 and TRBJ2-1; 7 bases are shared with TRBD1. CDR3 length: 12 amino acids. V dropped 5 bases and J dropped 7; count of bases not matched to a gene: 2. CDR1 and CDR2 (germline): MNHEY, SVGEGT. For the CDR3, the DNA is TGTGCCAGCAGTCGACAGGGTAATGAGCAGTTCTTC. Its protein product is CASSRQGNEQFF.

The V gene is TRBV6-2 or TRBV6-3, the J gene TRBJ1-3; weak D call: TRBD1 (5 bases). The germline gives CDR1 MNHEY, CDR2 SVGEGT. The CDR3 totals 14 residues. V was cut by 6 bases and J by 2 bases, with 11 bases left in between. The CDR3 DNA reads TGTGCCAGCAGCAACCCAGGGACTGGAAACACCATATATTTT. It encodes CASSNPGTGNTIYF.

The chain recombines TRBV11-3 with TRBJ2-7; possibly TRBD2 for D (7 bases). This CDR3 contains 16 residues. CDR1 is SGHNT, CDR2 YENEEA, per germline. Trimming removed 1 base at V and 0 bases at J, with 13 bases between. CDR3 protein: CASSLVGGGSSYEQYF. The CDR3 nucleotides are TGTGCCAGCAGCTTAGTAGGGGGGGGGTCCTCCTACGAGCAGTACTTC. Looking up the rest from reference TRBV11-3 and TRBJ2-7 gives the full variable domain: EAGVVQSPRYKIIEKKQPVAFWCNPISGHNTLYWYLQNLGQGPELLIRYENEEAVDDSQLPKDRFSAERLKGVDSTLKIQPAELGDSAVYLCASSLVGGGSSYEQYFGPGTRLTVT.

In this sample, this clone turned up a few times. J is TRBJ2-7 and V is TRBV5-6; possible D gene TRBD2, 5 bases. V lost 0 bases, J lost 4 bases, and 8 bases lay in between. The CDR3 consists of 13 residues. Germline lookup yields CDR1 SGHDT and CDR2 YYEEEE. CDR3 in amino acids: CASSLASGYEQYF. CDR3 DNA: TGTGCCAGCAGCTTGGCCTCGGGGTACGAGCAGTACTTC.

CDR3 protein: CASSQLGETQYF. The CDR3 coding sequence is TGCGCCAGCAGCCAACTCGGAGAGACCCAGTACTTC. V is TRBV4-3 and J is TRBJ2-5; no definite D call. CDR1 is LGHNA and CDR2 is YSLEER in the germline V gene. This CDR3 spans 12 amino acids. V lost 2 bases, J lost 4 bases, and 5 bases lay in between.

The rearrangement uses TRBV18 and TRBJ2-7, with D tentatively TRBD2 (5 bases). Per germline, CDR1 KGHSH and CDR2 LQKENI. V gave up 5 bases and J gave up 0 bases, with 14 bases separating them. There are 15 residues in the CDR3. CDR3 sequence (DNA): TGTGCCAGCTCATTGGACGGGAAGAGCTCCTACGAGCAGTACTTC. Its protein product is CASSLDGKSSYEQYF.

The genes are TRBV15 and TRBJ2-7, with D tentatively TRBD1 (5 bases). V shed 3 bases and J shed 0 bases, with 15 bases lying between them. The CDR3 extends over 16 amino acids. Germline CDR1 is LNHNV and CDR2 is YYDKDF (reference sequence). CDR3 sequence (DNA): TGTGCCACCAGCAGGACAGACAGATTAAACTCCTACGAGCAGTACTTC. Protein product: CATSRTDRLNSYEQYF.

The gene calls are TRBV28 and TRBJ2-7; D gene ambiguous. The V end lost 6 bases, the J end lost 2 bases, and 17 bases lay between the germline ends. The CDR3 extends over 15 amino acids. Germline assignment: CDR1 MDHEN and CDR2 SYDVKM. The CDR3 region has the DNA TGTGCCAGCAGGTCTCCGGATCCTAGACCCTACGAGCAGTACTTC. The encoded protein is CASRSPDPRPYEQYF. Using reference TRBV28 and TRBJ2-7 for the parts outside the CDR3, the full variable domain is DVKVTQSSRYLVKRTGEKVFLECVQDMDHENMFWYRQDPGLGLRLIYFSYDVKMKEKGDIPEGYSVSREKKERFSLILESASTNQTSMYLCASRSPDPRPYEQYFGPGTRLTVT.

This clone has a handful of counts. The chain employs TRBV18 and TRBJ2-1; D may be TRBD1 (5 bases). V was trimmed by 0 bases and J by 12 bases, leaving 12 bases between them. This CDR3 has 13 amino acids. The germline CDR1 and CDR2 sequences are KGHSH and LQKENI. For the CDR3, the DNA is TGTGCCAGCTCACCACCGGCAGGGAAGGTGCAGTTCTTC. As protein: CASSPPAGKVQFF.

The J gene is TRBJ1-3, the V gene TRBV21-1; whether TRBD1, the table's D call, matches the DNA was not checked. TRBV21-1 is a listed pseudogene. This CDR3 has 15 amino acids. The DNA for the CDR3 is TGTGCCAGCAGCAAAGATGGGCGAGAAGGAAACACCATATATTTT. Protein sequence: CASSKDGREGNTIYF.

CDR3 region: CASSIGQLYGYTF. DNA for the CDR3: TGTGCCAGTAGTATCGGACAACTCTATGGCTACACCTTC. The chain joins TRBV19 to TRBJ1-2, with D maybe TRBD1 (5 bases). The CDR3 spans 13 residues. Germline values: CDR1 LNHDA, CDR2 SQIVND (reference sequence). Trimming pared 3 bases from V and 4 bases from J, leaving 9 bases between.

The rearrangement links TRBV7-8 to TRBJ2-3; 10 bases are shared with TRBD2. CDR3 length: 19 residues. Germline V gene data show CDR1 as SGHVS and CDR2 as FQNEAQ. The trim removed 1 base at V and 2 bases at J, leaving 12 bases unmatched. Here the CDR3 reads CASSLVSFLAGVNTDTQYF. DNA for the CDR3: TGTGCCAGCAGCTTAGTTTCGTTTCTAGCGGGAGTTAACACAGATACGCAGTATTTT. The full variable domain, completed using reference TRBV7-8 and TRBJ2-3, is GAGVSQSPRYKVAKRGQDVALRCDPISGHVSLFWYQQALGQGPEFLTYFQNEAQLDKSGLPSDRFFAERPEGSVSTLKIQRTQQEDSAVYLCASSLVSFLAGVNTDTQYFGPGTRLTVL.

The chain combines TRBV5-1 with TRBJ2-7, with D tentatively TRBD1 (5 bases). CDR3 length equals 14 residues. Germline V lookup: CDR1 SGHRS, CDR2 YFSETQ. The V end was cut by 2 bases, the J end by 1 base, with 10 bases between. For the CDR3, the DNA is TGCGCCAGCAGCTTAGGGGCGCCGTCCTACGAGCAGTACTTC. It translates to CASSLGAPSYEQYF.

The chain carries TRBV7-9 and TRBJ2-6, with TRBD1 as a possible D gene (5 bases). V was shortened by 2 bases and J by 0 bases, with 14 bases between the two germline ends. The germline gives CDR1 SEHNR, CDR2 FQNEAQ (reference sequence). This CDR3 spans 18 amino acids. In DNA form, the CDR3 reads TGTGCCAGCAGCTTACGACAGTACCAAGCCTCTGGGGCCAACGTCCTGACTTTC. This gives the protein CASSLRQYQASGANVLTF.

This clone has only one observation. The rearrangement uses TRBV7-8 and TRBJ2-7, with 8 bases that match TRBD1. CDR1 and CDR2 from the germline V gene are SGHVS and FQNEAQ. The CDR3 loop spans 17 amino acids. J gave up 2 bases and V 5 bases, and 14 bases lay outside the gene matches. CDR3: CASSVGQGSGVTYEQYF. The CDR3 DNA follows: TGTGCCAGCAGCGTAGGACAGGGAAGTGGTGTAACCTACGAGCAGTACTTC.

The chain recombines TRBV9 with TRBJ2-3, with 9 bases that match TRBD2. J gave up 1 base and V 0 bases, and 9 bases lay outside the gene matches. Per germline, CDR1 SGDLS and CDR2 YYNGEE. The CDR3 totals 18 residues. CDR3 DNA: TGTGCCAGCAGCGTAGACGGTCGAGCGGGAGGACGCACAGATACGCAGTATTTT. It translates to CASSVDGRAGGRTDTQYF.